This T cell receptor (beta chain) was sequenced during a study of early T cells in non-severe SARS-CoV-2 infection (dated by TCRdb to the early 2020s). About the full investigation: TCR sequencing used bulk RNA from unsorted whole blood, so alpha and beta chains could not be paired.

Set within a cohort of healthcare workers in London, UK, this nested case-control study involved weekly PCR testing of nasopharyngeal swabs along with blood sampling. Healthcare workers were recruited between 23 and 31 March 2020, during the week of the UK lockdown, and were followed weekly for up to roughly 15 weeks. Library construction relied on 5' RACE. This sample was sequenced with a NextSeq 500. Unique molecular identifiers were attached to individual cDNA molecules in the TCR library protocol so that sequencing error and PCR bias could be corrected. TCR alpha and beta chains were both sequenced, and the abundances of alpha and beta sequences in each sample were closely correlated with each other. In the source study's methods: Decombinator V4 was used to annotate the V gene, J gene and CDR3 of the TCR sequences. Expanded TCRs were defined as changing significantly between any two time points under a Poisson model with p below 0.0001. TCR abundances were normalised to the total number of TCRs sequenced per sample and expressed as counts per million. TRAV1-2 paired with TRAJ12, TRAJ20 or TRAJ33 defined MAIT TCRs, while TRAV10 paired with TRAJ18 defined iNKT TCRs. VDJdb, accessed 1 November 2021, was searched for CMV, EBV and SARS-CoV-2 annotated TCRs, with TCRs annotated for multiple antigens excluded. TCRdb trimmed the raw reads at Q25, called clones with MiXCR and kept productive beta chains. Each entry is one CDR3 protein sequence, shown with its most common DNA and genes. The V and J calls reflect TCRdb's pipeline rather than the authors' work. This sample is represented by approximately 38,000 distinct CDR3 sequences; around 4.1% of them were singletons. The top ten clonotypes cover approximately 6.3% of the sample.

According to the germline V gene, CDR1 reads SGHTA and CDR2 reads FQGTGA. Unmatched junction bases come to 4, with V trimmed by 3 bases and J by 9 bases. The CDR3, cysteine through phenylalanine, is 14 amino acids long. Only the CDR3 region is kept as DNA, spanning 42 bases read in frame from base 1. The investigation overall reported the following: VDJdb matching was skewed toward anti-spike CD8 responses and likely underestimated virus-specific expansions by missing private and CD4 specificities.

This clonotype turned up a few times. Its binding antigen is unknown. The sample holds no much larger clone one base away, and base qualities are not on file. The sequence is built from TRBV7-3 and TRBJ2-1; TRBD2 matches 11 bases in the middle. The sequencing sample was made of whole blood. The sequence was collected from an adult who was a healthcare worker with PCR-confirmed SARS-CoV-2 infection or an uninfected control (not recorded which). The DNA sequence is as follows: TGTGCCAGCAGCTTGCCACTAGCGGGAGTTGAGCAGTTCTTC. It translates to CASSLPLAGVEQFF.